One and the same sample provided the 8 T cell receptor beta chains below, sequenced in a study of T cells after yellow fever vaccination. Using its own MiXCR run on the 5' RACE reads, TCRdb lists one record per CDR3 protein. The data contain under 150,000 distinct CDR3 sequences, approximately 7.7% of them singletons. This material consisted of CD4+ T cells sorted from PBMCs, taken 5 days after the yellow fever booster vaccination. The receptors originated from a man aged 25-45 years who received the YFV17D yellow fever vaccine.

The chain employs TRBV20-1 and TRBJ2-3; D tentatively reads TRBD1 or TRBD2 (5 bases each). CDR3 size: 18 residues. Per germline, CDR1 DFQATT and CDR2 SNEGSKA (reference sequence). The CDR3 bases are TGCTGGGGCCATGCCTCAGGCTTAGAAAAGGGGCGGGTAGATACGCAGTATTTT. It is translated as CWGHASGLEKGRVDTQYF.

The sample holds many counts of this clonotype. This chain links TRBV18 with TRBJ2-1; D gene ambiguous. This CDR3 region has 14 residues. Trimming removed 2 bases from V and 9 bases from J, with 14 bases in between. Germline V gives CDR1 KGHSH, CDR2 LQKENI. The DNA for the CDR3 is TGTGCCAGCTCACCAAGACAAGGGTTTGGTGAGCAGTTCTTC. Protein product: CASSPRQGFGEQFF.

Note on this clonotype: This may be a read error, as it is one base from a much larger clone. The chain is built from TRBV12-3 or TRBV12-4 and TRBJ2-3; D possibly matches TRBD1 or TRBD2 (5 bases each). The CDR3 is made up of 15 amino acids. Deletions cut 1 base from V and 5 bases from J, with 13 bases between. The CDR3 sequence: CASSLGQGRGDTQYF. As DNA, the CDR3 is TGTGCCAGCAGTTTAGGTCAGGGCCGGGGAGATACGCAGTATTTT.

The chain carries TRBV5-1 and TRBJ2-2; D perhaps matches TRBD1 (6 bases). Germline CDR1 and CDR2: SGHRS and YFSETQ. The CDR3 extends over 16 amino acids. Deletions cut 5 bases from V and 5 bases from J, with 19 bases between. Written as DNA, the CDR3 is TGCGCCAGCAGTGGGACATCGGGACAAAAAACCGGGGAGCTGTTTTTT. Its translation: CASSGTSGQKTGELFF. Combining the CDR3 with reference TRBV5-1 and TRBJ2-2 gives the whole variable domain KAGVTQTPRYLIKTRGQQVTLSCSPISGHRSVSWYQQTPGQGLQFLFEYFSETQRNKGNFPGRFSGRQFSNSRSEMNVSTLELGDSALYLCASSGTSGQKTGELFFGEGSRLTVL.

The sample holds many counts of this clonotype. The chain couples TRBV18 to TRBJ2-7; D may be TRBD2 (6 bases). This CDR3 has 12 residues. The germline gives CDR1 KGHSH, CDR2 LQKENI. V lost 1 base to trimming and J lost 7 bases, with 8 bases between them. CDR3 residues: CASSPRREEQYF. The CDR3 DNA is TGTGCCAGCTCACCACGGCGGGAAGAGCAGTACTTC.

This clonotype was recorded many times. For the CDR3, the DNA is TGTGCCAGCAGAGCTCCGGGAGGCTACGAGCAGTACTTC. It codes for CASRAPGGYEQYF. The J gene is TRBJ2-7, the V gene TRBV6-5, with 7 bases identical to TRBD2. The CDR3 has 13 amino acids. Trimming removed 6 bases from V and 3 bases from J; junction bases left unmatched: 5. Germline V gene data show CDR1 as MNHEY and CDR2 as SVGAGI.

This clonotype was detected ten times or more. This chain uses TRBV6-5 with TRBJ1-5, with D hard to call. Germline lookup yields CDR1 MNHEY and CDR2 SVGAGI. Trimming took off 4 bases at V and 7 bases at J, with 14 bases between the two ends. This CDR3 comprises 14 residues. This chain's CDR3 is CASSSKRSRQPQHF. CDR3 nucleotides: TGTGCCAGCAGTTCCAAAAGGTCCAGGCAGCCCCAGCATTTT.

There are many counts of this clonotype. The V gene is TRBV12-3 or TRBV12-4, the J gene TRBJ2-3; 8 nucleotides align to TRBD2. The CDR3 covers 14 residues. V trimming: 6 bases; J trimming: 5 bases; junction bases outside the gene matches: 7. The CDR3 sequence is CASRNSGTQDTQYF. CDR3 coding DNA: TGTGCCAGCAGAAATAGCGGGACCCAAGATACGCAGTATTTT.